These 22 T cell receptor beta chains came from one sample sequenced in a study of T cells after yellow fever vaccination. TCRdb itself ran the 5' RACE reads through MiXCR, one entry per CDR3 protein. The sample contains 250,000 to 300,000 distinct CDR3 sequences, approximately 8% of which appear only once. Here the sequenced sample was CD4+ T cells sorted from PBMCs, taken 5 days after the yellow fever booster vaccination. The receptor set was obtained from a man aged 18-30 years who received the YFV17D yellow fever vaccine.

This chain joins TRBV5-1 and TRBJ1-3; D not certain. The CDR3 length is 15 residues. The V and J ends lost 1 base and 0 bases respectively, with 8 bases between them. From germline, CDR1 is SGHRS and CDR2 YFSETQ. Written as DNA, the CDR3 is TGCGCCAGCAGCTTGATGACCAGCTCTGGAAACACCATATATTTT. It codes for CASSLMTSSGNTIYF.

This clonotype was seen a handful of times. One end of the junction varies from germline; a read error may be responsible. The chain carries TRBV7-7 and TRBJ2-1; D perhaps matches TRBD2 (5 bases). Germline CDR1 SSHAT, CDR2 FNYEAQ (reference sequence). The CDR3 has 14 residues. CDR3 nucleotide sequence: TGTGCTAGCAGCTTAGTCCCGGACTTCAATGAGCAGTTCTTC. Amino acid sequence: CASSLVPDFNEQFF.

This clonotype was detected only a few times. The V and J genes are TRBV3-1 and TRBJ1-6, with D perhaps matching TRBD1 (5 bases). CDR1 and CDR2 from the germline V gene are LGHDT and YNNKEL (reference sequence). CDR3 length: 15 residues. Deletions cut 1 base from V and 7 bases from J, with 11 bases between. CDR3 residues: CASSQVRARNSPLHF. The DNA of the CDR3 is TGTGCCAGCAGCCAAGTCAGGGCTCGGAATTCACCCCTCCACTTT.

The rearrangement joins TRBV18 to TRBJ1-1, with TRBD1 as a possible D gene (6 bases). V lost 6 bases and J 2 bases, leaving 13 bases between the germline ends. The CDR3 has 14 amino acids. From germline, CDR1 is KGHSH and CDR2 LQKENI. The CDR3 region has the DNA TGTGCCAGCTCTCCGACGGGACAAAACACTGAAGCTTTCTTT. This gives the protein CASSPTGQNTEAFF.

This clonotype was detected many times. This sequence joins TRBV15 and TRBJ2-3, with no clear D. Per germline, CDR1 LNHNV and CDR2 YYDKDF (reference sequence). The V and J ends lost 0 bases and 2 bases respectively, with 9 bases between them. The CDR3 has 15 residues. The CDR3 nucleotides are TGTGCCACCAGCAGAGATGGGCTTAACACAGATACGCAGTATTTT. Encoded protein: CATSRDGLNTDTQYF.

The gene calls are TRBV28 and TRBJ2-3; 9 bases fit TRBD1. The V gene's germline CDR1 is MDHEN and CDR2 SYDVKM. After removal of 10 bases from V and 4 bases from J, the junction contained 9 bases not matched to a gene. The CDR3 has 14 amino acids. CDR3 protein: CAIKRDRVSDTQYF. The CDR3 DNA follows: TGTGCCATCAAGCGGGACAGGGTATCAGATACGCAGTATTTT. Together with reference TRBV28 and TRBJ2-3, the CDR3 gives the full variable domain: DVKVTQSSRYLVKRTGEKVFLECVQDMDHENMFWYRQDPGLGLRLIYFSYDVKMKEKGDIPEGYSVSREKKERFSLILESASTNQTSMYLCAIKRDRVSDTQYFGPGTRLTVL.

The V call is TRBV7-2, the J call TRBJ2-5, with D maybe TRBD1 (6 bases). The CDR3 extends over 15 amino acids. V shed 0 bases and J shed 9 bases, with 17 bases lying between them. The V gene's germline CDR1 is SGHTA and CDR2 FQGNSA. The DNA for the CDR3 is TGTGCCAGCAGCTTAGCGGGGGCCACCCGAGGGTCCCAGTACTTC. It translates to CASSLAGATRGSQYF.

J is TRBJ1-1 and V is TRBV6-5; possibly TRBD1 for D (5 bases). V dropped 0 bases and J dropped 10 bases, with 18 bases sitting between them. Germline V gives CDR1 MNHEY, CDR2 SVGAGI. There are 15 residues in the CDR3. CDR3 DNA sequence: TGTGCCAGCAGTTACTCGATCGGCGGCGGCGGGGGAGCTTTCTTT. Translating it yields CASSYSIGGGGGAFF.

This clonotype showed up many times. The V and J genes are TRBV4-1 and TRBJ2-7, with D unresolved. The CDR3 is 15 amino acids. V lost 0 bases, J lost 2 bases, and 11 bases lay in between. The germline CDR1 and CDR2 sequences are MGHRA and YSYEKL. The DNA of the CDR3 is TGCGCCAGCAGCCAAGAGGAGTTGCGCACCTACGAGCAGTACGTC. This gives the protein CASSQEELRTYEQYV.

This clonotype occurred many times. This chain joins TRBV5-6 and TRBJ2-7, with 12 bases fitting TRBD2. Germline trimming cut 4 bases from V and 6 bases from J; bases unmatched to any gene: 8. This CDR3 contains 15 residues. Germline V gene lookup returns CDR1 SGHDT and CDR2 YYEEEE. In DNA, the CDR3 is TGTGCCAGCAGCGCTACTAGCGGGGGGCACTCCGAGCAGTACTTC. Amino acid sequence: CASSATSGGHSEQYF.

In this sample, this clonotype turned up many times. The V call is TRBV5-1, the J call TRBJ2-3, with TRBD2 as a possible D gene (6 bases). The V gene lost 0 bases and the J gene lost 1 base, with 9 bases spanning the gap. The CDR3 extends over 15 amino acids. Germline V lookup: CDR1 SGHRS, CDR2 YFSETQ. The CDR3 region has the DNA TGCGCCAGCAGCTTGGTTCCGGGGGGCACAGATACGCAGTATTTT. Encoded protein: CASSLVPGGTDTQYF.

This clonotype appeared many times. This rearrangement joins TRBV11-2 to TRBJ2-1; D remains unclear. CDR3 length: 15 residues. Per the germline V gene, CDR1 is SGHAT and CDR2 is FQNNGV. V was trimmed by 0 bases and J by 7 bases, leaving 13 bases between them. The CDR3 DNA follows: TGTGCCAGCAGCTTAGATTGGACGGACCAGAATGAGCAGTTCTTC. This gives the protein CASSLDWTDQNEQFF.

This clonotype was seen only a few times. J is TRBJ1-2 and V is TRBV21-1; the DNA was not compared with TRBD1, the D call given in the table. TRBV21-1 is a recognized pseudogene. This CDR3 is built from 20 residues. For the CDR3, the DNA is TGTGCCAGCAGCAAAGTCGGTGTTGTTCCAGACAGGGGGCGATGGCATGGCTACACCTTC. It yields the protein CASSKVGVVPDRGRWHGYTF.

This clonotype was counted only a few times. This sequence joins TRBV18 and TRBJ2-7, with a possible D match to TRBD1 (8 bases). V lost 5 bases to trimming and J lost 4 bases, with 15 bases between them. Germline V gives CDR1 KGHSH, CDR2 LQKENI. CDR3 length: 14 residues. Written as DNA, the CDR3 is TGTGCCAGCTCAAAGGACAGGGAGGGTTACGAGCAGTACGTC. Its protein is CASSKDREGYEQYV.

This clonotype came up many times. This sequence joins TRBV10-3 and TRBJ1-2; TRBD1 matches 7 bases. CDR1 is ENHRY, CDR2 SYGVKD, per germline. The length of the CDR3 is 14 residues. Unmatched junction bases numbered 6, after V lost 3 bases and J lost 5 bases. The CDR3 DNA reads TGTGCCATCAGTGATGGTACAGGGGATTATGGCTACACCTTC. Its protein product is CAISDGTGDYGYTF.

In this sample, this clonotype turned up a few times. DNA for the CDR3: TGCAGTGCCACAGGAGGGGGGGTGAGCAATCAGCCCCAGCATTTT. Its protein product is CSATGGGVSNQPQHF. The chain recombines TRBV20-1 with TRBJ1-5; a possible D gene is TRBD1 (6 bases). V was clipped by 6 bases and J by 1 base, with 16 bases between them. Germline assignment: CDR1 DFQATT and CDR2 SNEGSKA (reference sequence). This CDR3 is built from 15 residues.

This clonotype was recorded a few times. V is TRBV30 and J is TRBJ2-1; D gene uncertain. CDR3 length: 13 amino acids. Germline V gene sequence: CDR1 GTSNPN, CDR2 SVGIG (reference sequence). Trimming removed 3 bases at V and 6 bases at J, with 12 bases between. CDR3 protein: CAWRVGLGNEQFF. The CDR3 DNA is TGTGCCTGGAGGGTGGGTTTAGGCAATGAGCAGTTCTTC.

There are a few counts of this clonotype. The gene calls are TRBV27 and TRBJ2-3; D is unresolved. With 3 bases removed from V and 0 bases from J, the gap between germline ends came to 7 bases. The CDR3 totals 14 residues. Germline V gene lookup returns CDR1 MNHEY and CDR2 SMNVEV (reference sequence). The CDR3: CASSFGVSTDTQYF. CDR3 nucleotides: TGTGCCAGCAGTTTTGGGGTGAGCACAGATACGCAGTATTTT.

This clonotype was picked up a small number of times. The chain carries TRBV12-3 or TRBV12-4 and TRBJ1-6, with D perhaps TRBD1 (6 bases). This CDR3 region has 15 residues. Trimming removed 4 bases from V and 6 bases from J, with 13 bases in between. CDR3 coding DNA: TGTGCCAGCAGTTCCACAGGGCGATTTAATTCACCCCTCCACTTT. Translation: CASSSTGRFNSPLHF.

This clonotype was found many times. The chain joins TRBV18 to TRBJ2-4, with 10 bases identical to TRBD2. The V segment lost 6 bases and the J segment 7 bases; nucleotides outside the gene matches: 9. The CDR3 length is 15 residues. In germline, CDR1 is KGHSH, CDR2 LQKENI. The CDR3 region is CASSPGLAAVNIQYF. The CDR3 nucleotides are TGTGCCAGCTCGCCCGGACTAGCGGCAGTGAACATTCAGTACTTC.

The chain recombines TRBV7-2 with TRBJ2-7; D is unresolved. With 3 bases removed from V and 3 bases from J, the gap between germline ends came to 9 bases. The germline V gene encodes CDR1 SGHTA and CDR2 FQGNSA. The CDR3 is made up of 13 amino acids. This CDR3 is CASSFIGNYEQYF. The CDR3 DNA sequence: TGTGCCAGCAGCTTTATTGGAAACTACGAGCAGTACTTC.

This chain connects TRBV4-1 to TRBJ1-1, with D perhaps matching TRBD1 (6 bases). CDR3 length: 16 residues. The germline V and J ends were trimmed by 1 base and 0 bases, with 12 bases remaining between them. Germline V gives CDR1 MGHRA, CDR2 YSYEKL. This chain's CDR3 is CASSQGYRVMNTEAFF. In DNA form, the CDR3 reads TGCGCCAGCAGCCAAGGATACAGGGTCATGAACACTGAAGCTTTCTTT.